This TCR beta chain was profiled in a study of control samples from healthy donors and cancer patients (dated by TCRdb to the early 2020s). Ten or more counts support this clone. The specificity of this receptor is unknown. Base qualities are not at hand, and no much larger clone is one base apart. The library was generated by the immunoSEQ multiplex PCR assay. Held by TCRdb, this immuneACCESS table contains in-frame sequences only and omits some clones. Under half of the omission traces to an unresolved V gene where checked; the cause of the rest is unknown. Within this sample are just under 150,000 clones, with about 91% of them counted one time only. The ten top clones hold approximately 3.4% of the sample. CDR1 and CDR2 (LGHDT, YNNKEL) derive from the germline V gene (reference sequence). The CDR3 runs 19 residues from the cysteine to the phenylalanine. Only the CDR3 region is kept as DNA, spanning 57 bases read in frame from base 1. V is shortened by 2 bases, J by 0 bases, and the region joining them spans 20 bases.

The sequenced material came from blood. The rearrangement joined TRBV3-1 (or the pseudogene TRBV3-2) to TRBJ2-1; the D gene is perhaps TRBD2, from 6 matching bases. The TCR originated in a man between 25 and 39 years old in good health. Here the CDR3 is given as CASSQNLPRRGSSYNEQFF. The DNA sequence follows: TGTGCCAGCAGCCAAAATCTTCCTCGTCGGGGGAGCTCCTACAATGAGCAGTTCTTC.